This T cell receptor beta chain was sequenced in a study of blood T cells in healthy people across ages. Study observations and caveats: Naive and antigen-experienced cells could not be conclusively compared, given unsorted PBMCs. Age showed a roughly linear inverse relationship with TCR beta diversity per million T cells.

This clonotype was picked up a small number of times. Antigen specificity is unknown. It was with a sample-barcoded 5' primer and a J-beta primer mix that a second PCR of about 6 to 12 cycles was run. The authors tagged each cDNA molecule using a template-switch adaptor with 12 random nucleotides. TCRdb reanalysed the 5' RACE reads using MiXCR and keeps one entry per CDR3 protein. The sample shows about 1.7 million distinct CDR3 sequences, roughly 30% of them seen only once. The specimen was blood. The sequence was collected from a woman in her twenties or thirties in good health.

CDR3 sequence: CASGPGTEYEQYF. The CDR3 DNA follows: TGTGCTAGTGGTCCCGGGACAGAATACGAGCAGTACTTC. The chain uses TRBV12-5 and TRBJ2-7; 7 bases are a match to TRBD1. Losses at the gene ends were 5 bases for V and 4 bases for J; bases not matched to a gene: 5. The CDR3 spans 13 residues. Germline V CDR1 and CDR2: LGHNT, FRNRAP. The complete variable domain, with remaining parts taken from reference TRBV12-5 and TRBJ2-7, reads DARVTQTPRHKVTEMGQEVTMRCQPILGHNTVFWYRQTMMQGLELLAYFRNRAPLDDSGMPKDRFSAEMPDATLATLKIQPSEPRDSAVYFCASGPGTEYEQYFGPGTRLTVT.